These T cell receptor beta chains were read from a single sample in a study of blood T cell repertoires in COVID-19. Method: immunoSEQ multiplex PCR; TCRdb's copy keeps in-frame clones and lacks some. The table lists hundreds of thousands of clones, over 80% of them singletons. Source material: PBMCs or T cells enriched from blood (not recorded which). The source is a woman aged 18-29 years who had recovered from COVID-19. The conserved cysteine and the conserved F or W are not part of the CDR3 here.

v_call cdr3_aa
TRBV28 ASSLISRSARM
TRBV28 ASSLVGQGGQPQH
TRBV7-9 ASSFGPGDSYEQY
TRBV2 ASSEYSDRVNIQY
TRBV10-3 AISDSAGQGGYT
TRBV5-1 ASRETALSGNTIY
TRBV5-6 ASRGPSKWDTQY
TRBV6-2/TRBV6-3 ASSLTGGRRLNTEAF
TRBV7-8 ASRPPGGAGTGELF
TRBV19 ASSRGTSVIGELF
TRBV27 ASGLAGVQGQY